This T cell receptor beta chain was captured by sequencing in a study of OX40 agonist ivuxolimab in advanced cancers. About the research overall: At 0.01 to 10 mg/kg, ivuxolimab was administered intravenously to patients every 2 weeks. Partial responses were seen in three patients, one with hepatocellular carcinoma and two with cutaneous melanoma.

Profiled with immunoSEQ multiplex PCR; TCRdb holds only in-frame clones, not every one. Here the sample spans about 46,000 clones, 75% to 95% being singletons. Study findings and constraints: Dosing at 0.1 to 3.0 mg/kg was accompanied by clonal expansion of CD4+ and CD8+ blood T cells by week 6.

The CDR3 loop spans 15 amino acids. Germline assignment: CDR1 MNHEY and CDR2 SMNVEV (reference sequence). The ends were cut back, 10 bases at V and 1 base at J, with 18 bases in the middle. For this clone: No antigen is known for it.

Blood samples were obtained at baseline, cycle 4 day 1, and cycle 7 day 1. The material was CD4+ or CD8+ T cells sorted from blood, obtained in a trial of the OX40 agonist ivuxolimab. The V call is TRBV27, the J call TRBJ2-3; D is unclear. The sequence was obtained from an adult with an advanced solid tumor such as melanoma, head and neck, liver or kidney cancer. The chain's CDR3 is CATKPLPIGTDTQYF. DNA of the CDR3: TGTGCCACCAAACCCCTCCCTATAGGCACAGATACGCAGTATTTT.